Following are 31 T cell receptor beta chains from one sample sequenced in a study of OX40 agonist ivuxolimab in advanced cancers. The assay was immunoSEQ multiplex PCR, and TCRdb's table has in-frame clones only and misses some. Of under 50,000 clones listed, 80% are singletons. The starting material was CD4+ or CD8+ T cells sorted from blood, obtained in a trial of the OX40 agonist ivuxolimab. The origin of the receptors is an adult with an advanced solid tumor such as melanoma, head and neck, liver or kidney cancer.

The genes are TRBV7-9 and TRBJ2-1; TRBD2 agrees at 12 bases. This CDR3 comprises 17 residues. V gave up 3 bases and J gave up 15 bases; unmatched junction bases: 18. Germline lookup yields CDR1 SEHNR and CDR2 FQNEAQ (reference sequence). DNA of the CDR3: TGTGCCAGCAGCTTGTTAAGTAGCCGACTAGCGGGAGCAACGGGGTTCTTC. Protein: CASSLLSSRLAGATGFF.

The gene calls are TRBV5-1 and TRBJ1-2; D possibly corresponds to TRBD1 (5 bases). The germline gives CDR1 SGHRS, CDR2 YFSETQ. The V end lost 0 bases, the J end lost 8 bases, and 17 bases lay between the germline ends. CDR3 size: 15 residues. CDR3 bases: TGCGCCAGCAGCTTGGTTGGGACTTCAGTGGGAGGCTACACCTTC. Amino acid sequence: CASSLVGTSVGGYTF.

The CDR3 region is CASSTPSRATNEQFF. In nucleotides, the CDR3 is TGTGCCAGCAGCACGCCCTCCCGTGCTACCAATGAGCAGTTCTTC. This chain joins TRBV5-4 and TRBJ2-1; D gene ambiguous. V was pared by 4 bases and J by 6 bases, with 17 bases between. The CDR3 runs 15 residues. In germline, CDR1 is SGHNT, CDR2 YYREEE (reference sequence).

This chain uses TRBV5-4 with TRBJ2-5; 9 bases are a match to TRBD2. The CDR3 has 16 amino acids. With 5 bases clipped from V and 1 base from J, the junction kept 9 bases outside the gene matches. CDR1 is SGHNT, CDR2 YYREEE, per germline (reference sequence). CDR3 in amino acids: CASSPGGSGGQETQYF. CDR3 coding DNA: TGTGCCAGCAGTCCTGGGGGTAGCGGGGGCCAAGAGACCCAGTACTTC. The complete variable domain, with remaining parts taken from reference TRBV5-4 and TRBJ2-5, reads ETGVTQSPTHLIKTRGQQVTLRCSSQSGHNTVSWYQQALGQGPQFIFQYYREEENGRGNFPPRFSGLQFPNYSSELNVNALELDDSALYLCASSPGGSGGQETQYFGPGTRLLVL.

This chain links TRBV9 with TRBJ2-3; D perhaps matches TRBD2 (5 bases). CDR1 and CDR2 from the germline V gene are SGDLS and YYNGEE. V gave up 0 bases and J gave up 11 bases, with 19 bases separating them. The CDR3 runs to 15 residues. This CDR3 reads CASSVGGGGAQGQYF. CDR3 DNA: TGTGCCAGCAGCGTAGGTGGAGGAGGTGCACAAGGGCAGTATTTT.

This chain uses TRBV19 with TRBJ1-5, with D perhaps TRBD1 (6 bases). The ends were cut back, 4 bases at V and 6 bases at J, with 16 bases in the middle. Germline V CDR1 and CDR2: LNHDA, SQIVND (reference sequence). CDR3 length: 15 amino acids. The CDR3 region has the DNA TGTGCCAGTAGTAAAAGACATCTAGGGGGTCAGCCCCAGCATTTT. Protein product: CASSKRHLGGQPQHF.

J is TRBJ2-1 and V is TRBV27, with 9 bases matching TRBD1. The germline V gene encodes CDR1 MNHEY and CDR2 SMNVEV (reference sequence). V trimming: 6 bases; J trimming: 2 bases; junction bases outside the gene matches: 5. There are 15 residues in the CDR3. The CDR3 nucleotides read TGTGCCAGCAGGGAGGGGACAGGGACCTACAATGAGCAGTTCTTC. Amino acids: CASREGTGTYNEQFF.

The chain has TRBV5-5 and TRBJ1-5, with D uncertain. Between the trimmed V and J ends, which lost 2 bases and 3 bases, there was a span of 12 bases. This CDR3 has 15 amino acids. Germline CDR1 is SGHKS and CDR2 is YYEKEE (reference sequence). The DNA for the CDR3 is TGTGCCAGCAGCTTCTCGGACGGTTACAATCAGCCCCAGCATTTT. Its protein is CASSFSDGYNQPQHF.

The V and J genes are TRBV15 and TRBJ1-2; 8 bases are a match to TRBD1. CDR1 is LNHNV, CDR2 YYDKDF, per germline (reference sequence). This CDR3 region has 16 residues. V dropped 0 bases and J dropped 3; count of bases not matched to a gene: 6. In nucleotides, the CDR3 is TGTGCCACCAGCAGAGATAGGCCAGGGGGCCACTATGGCTACACCTTC. Translation gives CATSRDRPGGHYGYTF.

This clone has a single count. The V gene is TRBV5-1, the J gene TRBJ1-2, with D tentatively TRBD1 (6 bases). Germline loops: CDR1 SGHRS, CDR2 YFSETQ. The CDR3 is 16 amino acids. V dropped 0 bases and J dropped 8 bases, with 20 bases sitting between them. Written as DNA, the CDR3 is TGCGCCAGCAGCTTGGATAATGCCGGGGGCGCGGGGGGCTACACCTTC. Protein sequence: CASSLDNAGGAGGYTF. The entire variable domain, with the rest obtained from reference TRBV5-1 and TRBJ1-2, is as follows: KAGVTQTPRYLIKTRGQQVTLSCSPISGHRSVSWYQQTPGQGLQFLFEYFSETQRNKGNFPGRFSGRQFSNSRSEMNVSTLELGDSALYLCASSLDNAGGAGGYTFGSGTRLTVV.

A remark on this clone: At the DNA level, this CDR3 is encoded by other sequences in the same sample as well. The genes are TRBV28 and TRBJ1-2; possible D gene TRBD1, 5 bases. From germline, CDR1 is MDHEN and CDR2 SYDVKM. The CDR3 is made up of 12 amino acids. The V gene lost 2 bases and the J gene lost 4 bases, with 5 bases spanning the gap. The CDR3 DNA is TGTGCCAGCAGTTTACAGGGCTATGGCTACACCTTC. Protein sequence: CASSLQGYGYTF.

The rearrangement joins TRBV2 to TRBJ2-5; 8 bases align to TRBD1. Germline V gene sequence: CDR1 SNHLY, CDR2 FYNNEI. The V and J ends lost 5 bases and 5 bases, in that order; junction bases with no gene match: 7. This CDR3 has 14 residues. Written as DNA, the CDR3 is TGTGCCAGCAGTATACAGGGGGAATCGGAGACCCAGTACTTC. Amino acids: CASSIQGESETQYF. The full variable domain, its missing parts supplied by reference TRBV2 and TRBJ2-5, is EPEVTQTPSHQVTQMGQEVILRCVPISNHLYFYWYRQILGQKVEFLVSFYNNEISEKSEIFDDQFSVERPDGSNFTLKIRSTKLEDSAMYFCASSIQGESETQYFGPGTRLLVL.

The genes are TRBV10-3 and TRBJ2-2; 8 bases are a match to TRBD2. The V and J ends lost 3 bases and 5 bases, in that order; junction bases with no gene match: 17. Germline values: CDR1 ENHRY, CDR2 SYGVKD. The CDR3 extends over 19 amino acids. CDR3 DNA sequence: TGTGCCATCAGTGACCCCACCGGCGGGAGGCTCGAGGGAACCGGGGAGCTGTTTTTT. It is translated as CAISDPTGGRLEGTGELFF.

The rearrangement links TRBV4-1 to TRBJ2-7, with D possibly matching TRBD2 (5 bases). Germline assignment: CDR1 MGHRA and CDR2 YSYEKL. The length of the CDR3 is 17 residues. V lost 1 base, J lost 0 bases, and 16 bases lay in between. Written as DNA, the CDR3 is TGCGCCAGCAGCCAAGCGGACTTCCTGGGCGCCTCCTACGAGCAGTACTTC. Translation gives CASSQADFLGASYEQYF.

Concerning this clone itself: Its ends do not fully match the called genes, so a read error is possible. This chain uses TRBV7-7 with TRBJ2-2; D possibly corresponds to TRBD2 (6 bases). The CDR3 length is 14 residues. Germline loops: CDR1 SSHAT, CDR2 FNYEAQ (reference sequence). CDR3 loop: CASRAGRDTGELFF. CDR3 DNA sequence: TGTGCTAGCAGGGCGGGACGGGACACCGGGGAGCTGTTTTTT.

The rearrangement joins TRBV11-2 to TRBJ2-6; D gene uncertain. The CDR3 length is 17 residues. Trimming left V 2 bases short and J 3 bases short, with 14 bases between. The germline V gene encodes CDR1 SGHAT and CDR2 FQNNGV. Here the CDR3 reads CASSLKIAANGANVLTF. The CDR3 bases are TGTGCCAGCAGCTTAAAAATAGCAGCCAATGGGGCCAACGTCCTGACTTTC.

This rearrangement joins TRBV18 to TRBJ2-5; D call uncertain. This CDR3 has 13 residues. V lost 3 bases and J 4 bases, leaving 9 bases between the germline ends. Germline values: CDR1 KGHSH, CDR2 LQKENI. In nucleotides, the CDR3 is TGTGCCAGCTCACCGGTGACGGGAGAGACCCAGTACTTC. Amino acids: CASSPVTGETQYF.

The chain carries TRBV5-6 and TRBJ1-1; 8 bases agree with TRBD1. Trimming took 5 bases from V and 1 from J; bases not matched to a gene: 4. Germline CDR1 reads SGHDT; CDR2 reads YYEEEE. The CDR3 is 14 residues long. The CDR3 sequence is CASRRTGRNTEAFF. CDR3 coding DNA: TGTGCCAGCAGAAGGACAGGGAGGAACACTGAAGCTTTCTTT. Full variable domain (outside the CDR3, taken from reference TRBV5-6 and TRBJ1-1): DAGVTQSPTHLIKTRGQQVTLRCSPKSGHDTVSWYQQALGQGPQFIFQYYEEEERQRGNFPDRFSGHQFPNYSSELNVNALLLGDSALYLCASRRTGRNTEAFFGQGTRLTVV.

The chain uses TRBV6-5 and TRBJ1-6; D possibly corresponds to TRBD1 (5 bases). The V and J ends lost 7 bases and 14 bases respectively, with 21 bases between them. This CDR3 region has 14 residues. Germline V gene sequence: CDR1 MNHEY, CDR2 SVGAGI. In nucleotides, the CDR3 is TGTGCCAGCACCCGAAGGGGAGCGGGCTGGTCCCTCCACTTT. Encoded protein: CASTRRGAGWSLHF.

The chain has TRBV28 and TRBJ1-1; D is perhaps TRBD1 (5 bases). The CDR3 loop spans 12 amino acids. The germline V and J ends were trimmed by 5 bases and 7 bases, with 11 bases remaining between them. The germline gives CDR1 MDHEN, CDR2 SYDVKM. The CDR3 sequence is CASSMTVNEAFF. The CDR3 DNA reads TGTGCCAGCAGTATGACAGTGAATGAAGCTTTCTTT.

The chain carries TRBV19 and TRBJ2-5, with D perhaps matching TRBD1 (6 bases). The CDR3 sequence is 14 residues long. Trimming took 3 bases from V and 5 from J, leaving 13 bases between them. Germline V gene lookup returns CDR1 LNHDA and CDR2 SQIVND (reference sequence). The CDR3, as DNA: TGTGCCAGTAGTATCCTGGGGGCCCAGGAGACCCAGTACTTC. Encoded protein: CASSILGAQETQYF.

The V and J genes are TRBV6-1 and TRBJ2-5; unclear D gene. Germline V gene lookup returns CDR1 MNHNS and CDR2 SASEGT. V was pared by 4 bases and J by 5 bases, with 11 bases between. CDR3 length: 13 amino acids. The CDR3 nucleotides are TGTGCCAGCAGTGGCCGACGGCTGGAGACCCAGTACTTC. Translating gives CASSGRRLETQYF.

The genes are TRBV29-1 and TRBJ1-1; no clear D gene. V was shortened by 4 bases and J by 1 base, with 10 bases between the two germline ends. In germline, CDR1 is SQVTM, CDR2 ANQGSEA. There are 13 residues in the CDR3. CDR3 sequence reads: CSVAETPNTEAFF. The CDR3 DNA sequence: TGCAGCGTTGCTGAGACACCGAACACTGAAGCTTTCTTT.

Notes on this clone: Different DNA sequences within this sample yield the same CDR3. The chain links TRBV10-3 to TRBJ2-2, with 7 bases that match TRBD2. CDR1 and CDR2 from the germline V gene are ENHRY and SYGVKD. This CDR3 region has 13 residues. CDR3 sequence (DNA): TGTGCTACCCGATGGGGGGGCACCGGGGAGCTGTTTTTT. Its translation is CATRWGGTGELFF.

V usage is TRBV29-1 and J usage is TRBJ1-1; D possibly corresponds to TRBD1 (6 bases). Between the trimmed V and J ends, which lost 2 bases and 9 bases, there was a span of 13 bases. The CDR3 spans 12 residues. Germline-derived CDR1 and CDR2 are SQVTM and ANQGSEA. Here the CDR3 reads CSVERTDVKAFF. The CDR3 nucleotides read TGCAGCGTTGAAAGGACAGACGTGAAAGCTTTCTTT. Filled out from reference TRBV29-1 and TRBJ1-1, the complete variable domain reads SAVISQKPSRDICQRGTSLTIQCQVDSQVTMMFWYRQQPGQSLTLIATANQGSEATYESGFVIDKFPISRPNLTFSTLTVSNMSPEDSSIYLCSVERTDVKAFFGQGTRLTVV.

V and J are TRBV11-2 and TRBJ2-1, with 7 bases matching TRBD2. The CDR3 is 15 amino acids. The germline V gene encodes CDR1 SGHAT and CDR2 FQNNGV. With 2 bases clipped from V and 8 bases from J, the junction kept 9 bases outside the gene matches. In nucleotides, the CDR3 is TGTGCCAGCAGCTTAAATCTAGCGGACGGAGATGAGCAGTTCTTC. This gives the protein CASSLNLADGDEQFF.

The V call is TRBV11-2, the J call TRBJ2-2; no reliable D call. The CDR3 consists of 13 residues. With 5 bases removed from V and 7 bases from J, the gap between germline ends came to 11 bases. Germline V gene sequence: CDR1 SGHAT, CDR2 FQNNGV. The CDR3 here is CASSRWGGGELFF. In nucleotides, the CDR3 is TGTGCCAGCAGCAGATGGGGTGGCGGGGAGCTGTTTTTT.

This rearrangement joins TRBV5-1 to TRBJ1-2, with D unclear. The CDR3 totals 14 residues. V gave up 4 bases and J gave up 0 bases, with 10 bases separating them. Germline assignment: CDR1 SGHRS and CDR2 YFSETQ. The CDR3 DNA is TGCGCCAGCAGCCCGTCAGAACCTAACTATGGCTACACCTTC. Its protein is CASSPSEPNYGYTF.

The chain recombines TRBV7-2 with TRBJ2-7, with no clear D. This CDR3 contains 12 residues. V dropped 5 bases and J dropped 3 bases, with 8 bases sitting between them. Germline loops: CDR1 SGHTA, CDR2 FQGNSA. CDR3 in amino acids: CASSLWGYEQYF. In DNA form, the CDR3 reads TGTGCCAGCAGCCTCTGGGGCTACGAGCAGTACTTC.

This clone was found once. V and J are TRBV18 and TRBJ2-6, with a tentative D call TRBD1 (6 bases). The CDR3 consists of 17 residues. Trimming took 6 bases from V and 2 from J, leaving 17 bases between them. The germline CDR1 and CDR2 sequences are KGHSH and LQKENI. This chain's CDR3 is CASSHQVNRAGANVLTF. CDR3 sequence (DNA): TGTGCCAGCTCTCACCAGGTTAACAGGGCTGGGGCCAACGTCCTGACTTTC.

The chain combines TRBV6-1 with TRBJ2-1; no firm D call. Germline CDR1 and CDR2: MNHNS and SASEGT. The CDR3 loop spans 14 amino acids. V lost 7 bases and J 7 bases, leaving 17 bases between the germline ends. The CDR3 DNA sequence: TGTGCCAGCATCCCAACCCGGATCAAGAATGAGCAGTTCTTC. Its translation is CASIPTRIKNEQFF.